This is a list of T cell receptor beta chains from one sample in a study of cytomegalovirus exposure and HLA in healthy donors. The repertoire was sequenced with immunoSEQ multiplex PCR; TCRdb's copy has only in-frame clones and lacks some. This table has around 120,000 clones, roughly 70% appearing once. Specimen: PBMCs. These receptors all come from a middle-aged man in good health and CMV-seropositive. Each CDR3 is given with its conserved first and last residue. A D gene is named only where the DNA matches it firmly.

D: TRBD2; V: TRBV9; CDR3: CASSVGGGRMETQYF
D: TRBD2; V: TRBV7-9; CDR3: CASSFPRTSGYEQFF
D: NA; V: TRBV9; CDR3: CASSVGTDPTNEKLFF
D: TRBD1; V: TRBV4-2; CDR3: CASSQDGQGAWSNQPQHF
D: NA; V: TRBV9; CDR3: CASSGAIDEQFF
D: TRBD1; V: TRBV6-4; CDR3: CASSALSGGAGYTF
D: NA; V: TRBV18; CDR3: CASSPPFKGGETQYF
D: TRBD2; V: TRBV4-3; CDR3: CASSQGIPSSGDTYEQYF
D: NA; V: TRBV7-8; CDR3: CASSLGRTVRQPQHF
D: TRBD1; V: TRBV5-1; CDR3: CASTQGAEYEQYF
D: NA; V: TRBV2; CDR3: CASSEQGGTEAFF
D: NA; V: TRBV6-5; CDR3: CASTSGTEAFF
D: NA; V: TRBV2; CDR3: CASSVNEQYF
D: TRBD2; V: TRBV2; CDR3: CASNLGGLAGLQETQYF
D: NA; V: TRBV19; CDR3: CASSYSGSPSYEQYF
D: TRBD1; V: TRBV30; CDR3: CAWSRTGSTDTQYF
D: NA; V: TRBV27; CDR3: CASSSPDSRGETQYF
D: NA; V: TRBV2; CDR3: CASSEVERREAFF
D: TRBD2; V: TRBV7-9; CDR3: CASSPTSGSPEQYF
D: TRBD2; V: TRBV7-6; CDR3: CASSQSGTGNEQFF
D: NA; V: TRBV29-1; CDR3: CSGVVGGNTEAFF
D: TRBD1; V: TRBV18; CDR3: CASSQDRGKNYGYTF
D: NA; V: TRBV19; CDR3: CASRGTGNTGELFF
D: NA; V: TRBV2; CDR3: CASPRGGNEQFF
D: NA; V: TRBV6-5; CDR3: CASSYSRGRGYEQYF
D: TRBD1; V: TRBV7-2; CDR3: CASSLKGTGSTEAFF
D: NA; V: TRBV7-9; CDR3: CASSISDTQYF
D: TRBD2; V: TRBV4-1; CDR3: CASSQDWGLAGVNEQFF
D: NA; V: TRBV2; CDR3: CASSEAGANYEQYF
D: TRBD2; V: TRBV4-1; CDR3: CASSQGLAGDEQFF
D: TRBD2; V: TRBV7-2; CDR3: CASSLLPSGSFNEQFF
D: TRBD2; V: TRBV10-3; CDR3: CAISEPRLAGEGSYNEQFF
D: TRBD2; V: TRBV7-8; CDR3: CASSLVAPSGKSGELFF
D: TRBD1; V: TRBV2; CDR3: CASRTGTGIGSNQPQHF
D: TRBD1; V: TRBV7-9; CDR3: CASSPRDRGYTF
D: NA; V: TRBV28; CDR3: CASSSTSNTIYF
D: NA; V: TRBV19; CDR3: CASSILAITGELFF
D: TRBD2; V: TRBV6-6; CDR3: CATGLAGELFF
D: NA; V: TRBV30; CDR3: CAWSVGDYYGYTF
D: NA; V: TRBV13; CDR3: CASSRGIAGANVLTF
D: TRBD1; V: TRBV7-9; CDR3: CSSSLQGTDTQYF
D: TRBD1; V: TRBV29-1; CDR3: CSAQQGSTDTQYF
D: NA; V: TRBV6-6; CDR3: CASSYSTQGSEQYF
D: NA; V: TRBV29-1; CDR3: CSVLTPEGNTEAFF
D: NA; V: TRBV30; CDR3: CAWSKITGAYGYTF
D: NA; V: TRBV19; CDR3: CASSIGGSGYTF
D: NA; V: TRBV18; CDR3: CASSPPAGNQPQHF
D: NA; V: TRBV29-1; CDR3: CSVEAKEGRQAEAFF
D: TRBD2; V: TRBV5-4; CDR3: CASSVSGGGLDEQFF
D: TRBD1; V: TRBV5-5; CDR3: CASSPGTGSNQPQHF